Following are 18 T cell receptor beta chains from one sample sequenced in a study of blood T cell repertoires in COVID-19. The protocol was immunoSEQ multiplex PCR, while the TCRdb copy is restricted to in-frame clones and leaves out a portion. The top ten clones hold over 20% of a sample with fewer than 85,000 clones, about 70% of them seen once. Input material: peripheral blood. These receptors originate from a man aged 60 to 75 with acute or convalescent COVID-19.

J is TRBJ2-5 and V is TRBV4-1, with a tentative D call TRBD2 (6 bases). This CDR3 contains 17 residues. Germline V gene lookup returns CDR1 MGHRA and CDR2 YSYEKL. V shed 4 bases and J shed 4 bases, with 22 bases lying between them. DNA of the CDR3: TGCGCCAGCAGCCCCCAAAAGGGCGCGGAGGGTGTAGAGACCCAGTACTTC. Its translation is CASSPQKGAEGVETQYF.

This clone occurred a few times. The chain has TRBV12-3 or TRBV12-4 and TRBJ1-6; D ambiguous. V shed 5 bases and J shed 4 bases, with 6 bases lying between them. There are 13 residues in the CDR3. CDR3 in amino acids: CASSDGYNSPLHF. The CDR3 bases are TGTGCCAGCAGTGACGGGTATAATTCACCCCTCCACTTT.

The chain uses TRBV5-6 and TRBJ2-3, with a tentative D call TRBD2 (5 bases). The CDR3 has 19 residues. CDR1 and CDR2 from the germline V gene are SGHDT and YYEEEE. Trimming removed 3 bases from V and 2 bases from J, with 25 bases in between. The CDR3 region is CASSSAAAESREDTDTQYF. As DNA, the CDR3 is TGTGCCAGCAGCTCGGCCGCCGCGGAAAGCCGGGAAGACACAGATACGCAGTATTTT.

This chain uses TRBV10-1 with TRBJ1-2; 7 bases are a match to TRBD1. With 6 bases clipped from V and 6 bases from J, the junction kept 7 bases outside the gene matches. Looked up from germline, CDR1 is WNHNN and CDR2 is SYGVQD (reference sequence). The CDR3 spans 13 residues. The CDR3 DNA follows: TGCGCCAGCAGCGGACAGGTGGGGGATGGCTACACCTTC. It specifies CASSGQVGDGYTF.

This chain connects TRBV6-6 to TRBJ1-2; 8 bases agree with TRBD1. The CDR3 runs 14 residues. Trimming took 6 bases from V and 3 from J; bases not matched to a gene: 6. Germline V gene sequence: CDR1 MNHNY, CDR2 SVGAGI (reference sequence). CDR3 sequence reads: CASSESDRDYGYTF. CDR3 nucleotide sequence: TGTGCCAGCAGCGAATCGGACAGGGACTATGGCTACACCTTC.

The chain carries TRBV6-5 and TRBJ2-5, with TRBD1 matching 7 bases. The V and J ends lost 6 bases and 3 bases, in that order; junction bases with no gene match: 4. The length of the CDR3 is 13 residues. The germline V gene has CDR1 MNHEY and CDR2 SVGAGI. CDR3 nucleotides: TGTGCCAGCAGCCGCGGACAGGAAGAGACCCAGTACTTC. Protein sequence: CASSRGQEETQYF.

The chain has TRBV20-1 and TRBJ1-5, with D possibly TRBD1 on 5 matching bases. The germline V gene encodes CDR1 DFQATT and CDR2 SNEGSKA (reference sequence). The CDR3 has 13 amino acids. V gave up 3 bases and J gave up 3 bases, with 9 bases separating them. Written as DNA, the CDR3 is TGCAGTGCTAGTCCGGGGGACAATCAGCCCCAGCATTTT. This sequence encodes CSASPGDNQPQHF.

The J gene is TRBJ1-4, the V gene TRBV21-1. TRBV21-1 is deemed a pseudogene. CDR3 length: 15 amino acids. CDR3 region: CASIQEWRVRGKNCF. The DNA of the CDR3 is TGTGCCAGCATTCAAGAGTGGAGGGTCCGGGGGAAAAACTGTTTT.

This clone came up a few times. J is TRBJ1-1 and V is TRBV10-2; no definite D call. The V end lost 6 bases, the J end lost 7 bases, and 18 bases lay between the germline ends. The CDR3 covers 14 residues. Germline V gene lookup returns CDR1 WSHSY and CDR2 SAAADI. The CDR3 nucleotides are TGCGCCAGCAGACATGACACGGGGTCGGGTGAAGCTTTCTTT. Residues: CASRHDTGSGEAFF.

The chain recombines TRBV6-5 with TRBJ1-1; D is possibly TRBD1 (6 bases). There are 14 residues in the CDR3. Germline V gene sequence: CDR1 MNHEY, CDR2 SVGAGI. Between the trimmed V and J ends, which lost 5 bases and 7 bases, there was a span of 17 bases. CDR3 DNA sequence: TGTGCCAGCAGTACCTTCACAGGGTCTGATGAAGCTTTCTTT. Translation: CASSTFTGSDEAFF.

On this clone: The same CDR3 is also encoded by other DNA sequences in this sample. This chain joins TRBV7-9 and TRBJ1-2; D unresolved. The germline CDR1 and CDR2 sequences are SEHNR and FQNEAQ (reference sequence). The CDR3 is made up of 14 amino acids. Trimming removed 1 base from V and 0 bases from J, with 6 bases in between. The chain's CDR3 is CASSLVGANYGYTF. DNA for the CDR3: TGTGCCAGCAGCTTAGTCGGGGCTAACTATGGCTACACCTTC.

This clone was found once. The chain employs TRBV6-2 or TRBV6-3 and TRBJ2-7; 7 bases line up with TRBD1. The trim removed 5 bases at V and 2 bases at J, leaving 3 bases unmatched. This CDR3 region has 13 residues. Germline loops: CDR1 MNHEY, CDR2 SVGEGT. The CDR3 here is CASSRDSTYEQYF. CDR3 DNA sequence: TGTGCCAGCAGTCGGGACAGTACCTACGAGCAGTACTTC.

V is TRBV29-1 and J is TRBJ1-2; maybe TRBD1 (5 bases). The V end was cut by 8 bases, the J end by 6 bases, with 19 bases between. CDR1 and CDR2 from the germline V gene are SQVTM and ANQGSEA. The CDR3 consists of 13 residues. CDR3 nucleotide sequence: TGCAGCATTATGGGAGGGGCGCGTGATGGCTACACCTTC. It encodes CSIMGGARDGYTF. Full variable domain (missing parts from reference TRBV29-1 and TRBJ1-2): SAVISQKPSRDICQRGTSLTIQCQVDSQVTMMFWYRQQPGQSLTLIATANQGSEATYESGFVIDKFPISRPNLTFSTLTVSNMSPEDSSIYLCSIMGGARDGYTFGSGTRLTVV.

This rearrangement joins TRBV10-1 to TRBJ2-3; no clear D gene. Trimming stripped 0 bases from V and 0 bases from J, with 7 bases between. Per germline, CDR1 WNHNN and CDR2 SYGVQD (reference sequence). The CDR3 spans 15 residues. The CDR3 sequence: CASSESSSSTDTQYF. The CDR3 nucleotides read TGCGCCAGCAGTGAGTCGTCCAGTAGCACAGATACGCAGTATTTT.

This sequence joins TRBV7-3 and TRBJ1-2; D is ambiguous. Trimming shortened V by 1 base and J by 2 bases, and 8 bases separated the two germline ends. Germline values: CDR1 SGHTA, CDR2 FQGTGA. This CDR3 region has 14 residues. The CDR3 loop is CASSLSSGNYGYTF. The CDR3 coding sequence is TGTGCCAGCAGCTTAAGTAGCGGGAACTATGGCTACACCTTC.

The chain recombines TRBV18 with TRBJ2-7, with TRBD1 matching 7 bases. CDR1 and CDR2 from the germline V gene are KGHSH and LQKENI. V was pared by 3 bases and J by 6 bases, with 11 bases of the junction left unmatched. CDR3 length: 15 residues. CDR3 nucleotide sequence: TGTGCCAGCTCACCTTCTAGGACAGGCAGCGGCGAGCAGTACTTC. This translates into CASSPSRTGSGEQYF.

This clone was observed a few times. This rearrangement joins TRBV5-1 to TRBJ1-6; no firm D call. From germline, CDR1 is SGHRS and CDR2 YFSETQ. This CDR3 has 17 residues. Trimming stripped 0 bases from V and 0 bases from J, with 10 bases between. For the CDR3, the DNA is TGCGCCAGCAGCTTGGTTCCCGAGAGCTCCTATAATTCACCCCTCCACTTT. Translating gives CASSLVPESSYNSPLHF.

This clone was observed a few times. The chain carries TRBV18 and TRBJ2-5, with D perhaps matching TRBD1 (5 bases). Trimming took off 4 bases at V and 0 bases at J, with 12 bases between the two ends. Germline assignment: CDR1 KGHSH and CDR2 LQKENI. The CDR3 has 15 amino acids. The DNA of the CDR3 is TGTGCCAGCTCACAGCGAACAGGTGACCAAGAGACCCAGTACTTC. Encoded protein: CASSQRTGDQETQYF.